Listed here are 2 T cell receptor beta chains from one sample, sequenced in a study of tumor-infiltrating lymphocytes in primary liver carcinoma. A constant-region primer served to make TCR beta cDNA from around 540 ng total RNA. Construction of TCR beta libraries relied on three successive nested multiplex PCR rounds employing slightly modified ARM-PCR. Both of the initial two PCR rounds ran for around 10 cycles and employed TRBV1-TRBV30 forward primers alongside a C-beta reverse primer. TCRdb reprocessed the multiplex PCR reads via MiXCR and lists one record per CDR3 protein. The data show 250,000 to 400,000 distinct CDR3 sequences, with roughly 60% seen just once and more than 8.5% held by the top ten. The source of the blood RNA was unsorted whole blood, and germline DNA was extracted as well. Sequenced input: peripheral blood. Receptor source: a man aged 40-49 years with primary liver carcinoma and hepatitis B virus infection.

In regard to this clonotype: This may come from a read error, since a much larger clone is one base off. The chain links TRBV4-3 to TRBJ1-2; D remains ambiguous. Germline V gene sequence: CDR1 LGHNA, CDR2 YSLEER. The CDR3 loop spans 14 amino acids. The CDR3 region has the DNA TGCACCAGCAGCCAAGATGGACTGTGGGGTGGCTACACCTTC. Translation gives CTSSQDGLWGGYTF.

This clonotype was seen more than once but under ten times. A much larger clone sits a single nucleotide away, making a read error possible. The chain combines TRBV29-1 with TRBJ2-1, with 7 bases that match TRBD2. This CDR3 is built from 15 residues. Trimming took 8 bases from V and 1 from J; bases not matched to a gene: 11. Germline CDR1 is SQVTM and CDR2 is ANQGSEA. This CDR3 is CSLGVLGGSYNEQFF. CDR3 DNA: TGCAGCCTTGGGGTACTGGGAGGGTCCTACAATGAGCAGTTCTTC.